A single TCR beta chain is shown here with its context. Original methodology: Amplification with reference gene primers provided the estimates of nucleated cell counts. Libraries were prepared by immunoSEQ multiplex PCR; TCRdb keeps only in-frame clonotypes and omits some of them. V, J and clone size derive from that table, while D and trimming were established from the DNA sequence. This sample has 200,000 to 300,000 clones; just under 85% occur once, and the top ten carry more than 4%. V was clipped by 10 bases and J by 8 bases; unmatched bases: 14. CDR3 length equals 15 residues. Per germline, CDR1 LNHDA and CDR2 SQIVND (reference sequence). The sample is drawn from a study of blood T cell repertoires in COVID-19. For the study at large: Sites in the United States, Italy and Spain provided acute and convalescent COVID-19 samples. In each case, the material was cDNA or gDNA derived from T cells, B-cell-depleted T cells, or PBMCs.

This rearrangement joins TRBV19 to TRBJ2-2, with 9 bases matching TRBD1. The source of this sequence is a man between 50 and 59 years old with acute or convalescent COVID-19. The sample comprised peripheral blood. CDR3 coding DNA: TGTGCCACCTCGGAACCGGGACAGGGTCGAGGGGAGCTGTTTTTT. Its translation: CATSEPGQGRGELFF.